The 10 T cell receptor beta chains below all came from one sample that was sequenced in a study of neurological immune-mediated disorders. TCRdb re-analysed the 5' RACE reads in MiXCR, keeping a single row per CDR3 protein. The sample carries about 53,000 distinct CDR3 sequences, roughly 7.7% recorded once. Documented time point: longitudinal time-point 3. Sequenced: PBMCs. All receptors derive from a woman aged 40-49 years in good health.

This clonotype was seen many times. The chain combines TRBV29-1 with TRBJ1-2, with TRBD1 as a possible D gene (6 bases). CDR1 is SQVTM, CDR2 ANQGSEA, per germline. Trimming took 5 bases from V and 7 from J, leaving 17 bases between them. CDR3 length: 13 amino acids. CDR3 loop: CSVRTAKISGYTF. In nucleotides, the CDR3 is TGCAGCGTTCGGACAGCGAAGATAAGTGGCTACACCTTC.

In this sample, this clonotype turned up many times. V gene TRBV7-9 combines with J gene TRBJ1-2; D gene uncertain. Germline V gene lookup returns CDR1 SEHNR and CDR2 FQNEAQ (reference sequence). V lost 0 bases to trimming and J lost 6 bases, with 8 bases between them. CDR3 length equals 13 residues. CDR3 in DNA: TGTGCCAGCAGCTTAGCGGTGACTCATGGCTACACCTTC. It yields the protein CASSLAVTHGYTF.

This clonotype was observed many times. CDR3 in amino acids: CSASQAGEGPEAFF. CDR3 coding DNA: TGCAGTGCTTCTCAGGCCGGGGAGGGCCCTGAAGCTTTCTTT. The V and J genes are TRBV20-1 and TRBJ1-1; D remains ambiguous. Germline V gene data show CDR1 as DFQATT and CDR2 as SNEGSKA (reference sequence). The CDR3 loop spans 14 amino acids. V was shortened by 5 bases and J by 6 bases, with 19 bases between the two germline ends.

CDR3 region: CSVGQFEAFF. The CDR3 DNA is TGCAGCGTGGGCCAGTTTGAAGCTTTCTTT. The chain recombines TRBV29-1 with TRBJ1-1, with D unresolved. The germline gives CDR1 SQVTM, CDR2 ANQGSEA. CDR3 size: 10 residues. The germline V and J ends were trimmed by 6 bases and 7 bases, with 9 bases remaining between them.

There are many counts of this clonotype. J is TRBJ1-5 and V is TRBV3-1; D gene uncertain. This CDR3 spans 18 amino acids. Germline V gives CDR1 LGHDT, CDR2 YNNKEL (reference sequence). Deletions cut 4 bases from V and 0 bases from J, with 19 bases between. CDR3 loop: CASSPRGSPSYSNQPQHF. CDR3 sequence (DNA): TGTGCCAGCAGCCCTCGTGGGAGCCCTTCCTATAGCAATCAGCCCCAGCATTTT. Drawing the rest from reference TRBV3-1 and TRBJ1-5, the complete variable domain is DTAVSQTPKYLVTQMGNDKSIKCEQNLGHDTMYWYKQDSKKFLKIMFSYNNKELIINETVPNRFSPKSPDKAHLNLHINSLELGDSAVYFCASSPRGSPSYSNQPQHFGDGTRLSIL.

Ten or more counts support this clonotype. The V and J genes are TRBV5-1 and TRBJ1-1; 8 nucleotides align to TRBD1. The J segment lost 1 base and the V segment lost 5 bases, leaving 4 bases of the junction unmatched. This CDR3 contains 14 residues. Looked up from germline, CDR1 is SGHRS and CDR2 is YFSETQ. DNA for the CDR3: TGCGCCAGCAGTGAACAGGGGGGGAACACTGAAGCTTTCTTT. Amino acids: CASSEQGGNTEAFF.

This clonotype was detected ten times or more. A junction boundary mismatches the germline segment, possibly from a read error. The chain employs TRBV7-8 and TRBJ2-7; a possible D gene is TRBD2 (5 bases). The germline V gene encodes CDR1 SGHVS and CDR2 FQNEAQ. CDR3 length equals 14 residues. The CDR3 nucleotides are TGTGCCAGCAGAACGGGGTCACGTTCCTCCGAGCAGTACTTC. Its translation is CASRTGSRSSEQYF.

Comments on this clonotype: A clone one base away is much larger, so this may be a read error. The chain links TRBV5-1 to TRBJ2-1; TRBD2 might be the D (6 bases). The germline V and J ends were trimmed by 4 bases and 8 bases, with 13 bases remaining between them. This CDR3 is built from 13 residues. From germline, CDR1 is SGHRS and CDR2 YFSETQ. The CDR3 DNA sequence: TGCGCCAGCAGCCGCGGGTGGGGGGATGAGCAGTTCTTC. This translates into CASSRGWGDEQFF.

This clonotype was found many times. The CDR3 nucleotides are TGCAGCGTTCGCTTGAGGCTTAGGGGGGACCAGTACTTC. Translating it yields CSVRLRLRGDQYF. The chain carries TRBV29-1 and TRBJ2-5; possibly TRBD1 or TRBD2 for D (6 bases each). V lost 5 bases and J 10 bases, leaving 20 bases between the germline ends. The CDR3 extends over 13 amino acids. Germline V CDR1 and CDR2: SQVTM, ANQGSEA.

At least ten counts were recorded for this clonotype. The chain recombines TRBV4-3 with TRBJ2-1; D not resolved. The CDR3 runs 17 residues. Germline CDR1 LGHNA, CDR2 YSLEER. Between the trimmed V and J ends, which lost 0 bases and 1 base, there was a span of 13 bases. The chain's CDR3 is CASSQDPSLESYNEQFF. The CDR3, as DNA: TGCGCCAGCAGCCAAGATCCCAGCCTCGAGTCCTACAATGAGCAGTTCTTC.